This T cell receptor (beta chain) was identified in a study of shared clonotypes between healthy human individuals. The data were produced by immunoSEQ multiplex PCR, yet TCRdb's version contains in-frame clones alone and is incomplete. The sample has about 490,000 clones; approximately 80% are singletons. The table lists this clone with a few counts. The CDR3 has 13 amino acids. The V gene's germline CDR1 is MNHEY and CDR2 SVGAGI. Trimming shortened V by 6 bases and J by 3 bases, and 11 bases separated the two germline ends. The TCR was taken from a woman between 40 and 55 years old in good health. Some clones in this sample may be carry-over from other donors' samples. Sequenced material: PBMCs. The genes are TRBV6-5 and TRBJ1-2, with D possibly being TRBD1 (5 bases). The CDR3 sequence is CASRPLGDYGYTF. In DNA form, the CDR3 reads TGTGCCAGCAGGCCCCTGGGGGACTATGGCTACACCTTC.